What follows describes a single TCR beta chain. Its antigen remains unidentified. Some clones are missing from TCRdb's copy, which holds only in-frame ones; the method was immunoSEQ multiplex PCR. The sample consists of about 75,000 clones, under 90% of them appearing once. The data are from a study of CD4 T cell repertoires in COVID-19. No culture step preceded sequencing of the ex vivo isolated memory T cells. Study-level findings and limits: Suggested intraclonal diversification: top SARS-CoV-2-reactive clonotypes appeared in two or three memory subsets. SARS-CoV and/or HKU1 spike cultures shared between 7 and 25% of SARS-CoV-2 clonotypes.

V lost 4 bases and J 2 bases, leaving 6 bases between the germline ends. The CDR3 is 12 residues long. Germline CDR1 is KGHSH and CDR2 is LQKENI. This receptor was taken from a human donor who had COVID-19. The V call is TRBV18, the J call TRBJ2-7; D is uncertain. The sample in question was CD4+ T cells from peripheral blood, obtained after recovery from COVID-19. The chain's CDR3 is CASSLTPYEQYF. CDR3 bases: TGTGCCAGCTCACTCACTCCCTACGAGCAGTACTTC.